The clone carrying this TCR beta chain has just a few counts. Its antigen is not identified. The CDR3 loop spans 14 amino acids. Per germline, CDR1 MNHEY and CDR2 SVGAGI. The V end was cut by 6 bases, the J end by 0 bases, with 12 bases between. The data were taken from a study of post-analysis software for immune sequencing data. Tagging with unique molecular identifiers was a feature of the TCR beta cDNA libraries. Starting from about 0.98 to 11 million T cells, the study yielded roughly 0.5 million cDNA molecules. MiXCR, applied by TCRdb to the PCR reads, yields one record per CDR3 protein. The sample lists fewer than 850,000 distinct CDR3 sequences; roughly 29% were seen once. General observations from the study: Under the F measure, samples that were prepared in one batch clustered strongly together. Controls' normalized Chao1 diversity significantly exceeded that of multiple sclerosis patients. TRBV5-6, TRBV5-1 and TRBV20-1 belonged to a set of about five TRBV segments that were more frequent in patients than controls.

This chain connects TRBV6-5 to TRBJ2-7; a possible D gene is TRBD2 (6 bases). Material for sequencing was blood. This receptor was taken from a girl under 18 with multiple sclerosis. The CDR3 DNA sequence: TGTGCCAGCAGGACTAGTCCCCCCTCCTACGAGCAGTACTTC. It yields the protein CASRTSPPSYEQYF.